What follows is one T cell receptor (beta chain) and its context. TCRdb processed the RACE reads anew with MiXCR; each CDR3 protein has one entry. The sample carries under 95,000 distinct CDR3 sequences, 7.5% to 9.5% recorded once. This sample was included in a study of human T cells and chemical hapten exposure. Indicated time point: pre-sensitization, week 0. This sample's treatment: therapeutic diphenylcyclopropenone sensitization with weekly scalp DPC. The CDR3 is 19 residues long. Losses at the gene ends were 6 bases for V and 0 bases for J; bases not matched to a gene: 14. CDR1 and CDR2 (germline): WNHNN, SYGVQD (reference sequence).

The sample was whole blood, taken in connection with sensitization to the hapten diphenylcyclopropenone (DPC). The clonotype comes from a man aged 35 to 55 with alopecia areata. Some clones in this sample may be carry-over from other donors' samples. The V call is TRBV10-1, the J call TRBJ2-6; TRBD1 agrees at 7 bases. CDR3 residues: CASRILGQAPRSGANVLTF. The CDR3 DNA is TGCGCCAGCAGGATCTTAGGACAGGCCCCCCGCTCTGGGGCCAACGTCCTGACTTTC.